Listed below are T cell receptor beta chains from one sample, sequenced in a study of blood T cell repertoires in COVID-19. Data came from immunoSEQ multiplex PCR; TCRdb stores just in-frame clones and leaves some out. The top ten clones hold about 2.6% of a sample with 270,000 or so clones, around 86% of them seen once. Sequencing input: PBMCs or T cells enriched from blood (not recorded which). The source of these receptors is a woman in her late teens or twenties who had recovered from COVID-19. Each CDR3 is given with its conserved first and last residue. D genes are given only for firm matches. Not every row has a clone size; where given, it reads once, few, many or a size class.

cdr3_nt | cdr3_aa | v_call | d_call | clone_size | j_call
TGTGCCAGCAGTTTACCTGGACAGGGCTCCTACAATGAGCAGTTCTTC | CASSLPGQGSYNEQFF | TRBV28 | TRBD1 | NA | TRBJ2-1
TGTGCCTGGAGTGTATTAATCAGGGGGTCTAATGAAAAACTGTTTTTT | CAWSVLIRGSNEKLFF | TRBV30 | TRBD1 | NA | TRBJ1-4
TGTGCCACCTTGACAGGGGTCTCCTACGAGCAGTACTTC | CATLTGVSYEQYF | TRBV2 | TRBD1 | NA | TRBJ2-7
TGTGCCAGCAGTGACTCGGCGGGGGGGCCCTCAGATACGCAGTATTTT | CASSDSAGGPSDTQYF | TRBV6-4 | TRBD2 | NA | TRBJ2-3
TGTGCCAGCAGTTACTCATTCAGCGGGGGAAAAGAGACCCAGTACTTC | CASSYSFSGGKETQYF | TRBV6-5 | TRBD2 | NA | TRBJ2-5
TGTGCCAGCTCACCAGACGAGGGAGTAGAGACCCAGTACTTC | CASSPDEGVETQYF | TRBV18 | NA | NA | TRBJ2-5
TGTGCCAGCAGCTTGGTGGGGGCCGGAGAGACCCAGTACTTC | CASSLVGAGETQYF | TRBV5-4 | NA | NA | TRBJ2-5
TGTGCCAGCAGTTTGACAGTCATGAACACTGAAGCTTTCTTT | CASSLTVMNTEAFF | TRBV28 | NA | few | TRBJ1-1
TGTGCCAGCAGTGATAGGGACAGGGTATATGGCTACACCTTC | CASSDRDRVYGYTF | TRBV6-1 | TRBD1 | once | TRBJ1-2
TGTGCCAGCAGCTTAGGTTCTAGGGGACAGTCTTATAATTCACCCCTCCACTTT | CASSLGSRGQSYNSPLHF | TRBV7-6 | TRBD1 | NA | TRBJ1-6
TGTGCCAGCAGGGACAGGACAGGGGGCGCTGGGGCCAACGTCCTGACTTTC | CASRDRTGGAGANVLTF | TRBV2 | TRBD1 | NA | TRBJ2-6
TGTGCCAGCAGTGACCCAAGGAGGGGCCGGGAGGAAAAACTGTTTTTT | CASSDPRRGREEKLFF | TRBV25-1 | NA | NA | TRBJ1-4
TGTGCCAGCAGCTTCGGAGCGGGGGGAAACAATGAGCAGTTCTTC | CASSFGAGGNNEQFF | TRBV5-4 | TRBD2 | NA | TRBJ2-1
TGCGCCAGCAGCTTGGTCAGCGTAAACACCGGGGAGCTGTTTTTT | CASSLVSVNTGELFF | TRBV5-1 | NA | NA | TRBJ2-2
TGTGCCACCAGCCTCCGAGCTCAGGGTGCCGGCGGGGAGCTGTTTTTT | CATSLRAQGAGGELFF | TRBV15 | NA | NA | TRBJ2-2
TGTGCCAGCAGTGAATATGAGGGTATCTCCTACGAGCAGTACTTC | CASSEYEGISYEQYF | TRBV2 | NA | NA | TRBJ2-7
TGTGCCAGCAGTTTATATTCCCCTACCGAGCAGTACTTC | CASSLYSPTEQYF | TRBV27 | NA | NA | TRBJ2-7
TGTGCCAGCAGATTAGCGGGAGAGGTCTACAATGAGCAGTTCTTC | CASRLAGEVYNEQFF | TRBV6-5 | TRBD2 | NA | TRBJ2-1
TGCGCCACAGGGACTAGCGGGAGTGCCGGGGAGCTGTTTTTT | CATGTSGSAGELFF | TRBV10-2 | TRBD2 | NA | TRBJ2-2
TGCAGCGTTCTCTCCGACAGCTCTAATGAAAAACTGTTTTTT | CSVLSDSSNEKLFF | TRBV29-1 | NA | NA | TRBJ1-4
TGTGCCAGCAGTGAAAAGACAGGAGATCCGGAGCAGTACTTC | CASSEKTGDPEQYF | TRBV2 | NA | once | TRBJ2-7
TGTGCCATCAGTGAGTCGACTGGGAGATTGAACACCGGGGAGCTGTTTTTT | CAISESTGRLNTGELFF | TRBV10-3 | NA | NA | TRBJ2-2
TGTGCCAGCAGCCCCAGTTTTGACAGGACAGCTTTCTTT | CASSPSFDRTAFF | TRBV11-3 | NA | NA | TRBJ1-1
TGTGCCAGCAGTTCCTCCGGGACTAGTTTGCAGCAGTACTTC | CASSSSGTSLQQYF | TRBV27 | TRBD2 | NA | TRBJ2-7
TGTGCCAGCTCACCACTTACAGGGGGCGCAGGCACCGGGGAGCTGTTTTTT | CASSPLTGGAGTGELFF | TRBV18 | TRBD1 | NA | TRBJ2-2
TGTGCCAGCTTCAGGGGGCTAATCGGAAACACCATATATTTT | CASFRGLIGNTIYF | TRBV28 | TRBD1 | many | TRBJ1-3
TGTGCCAGCAGCCTTCTCGGGACCTACAATGAGCAGTTCTTC | CASSLLGTYNEQFF | TRBV9 | NA | NA | TRBJ2-1
TGTGCCAGCAGTTCACGGAATTCACCCCTCCACTTT | CASSSRNSPLHF | TRBV6-5 | NA | NA | TRBJ1-6
TGTGCCAGCGCCAGGGGGCGTGAGCAGTACTTC | CASARGREQYF | TRBV2 | TRBD1 | NA | TRBJ2-7
TGTGCCAGCAGCGCCGCAGGGGGTATCTCCTACGAGCAGTACTTC | CASSAAGGISYEQYF | TRBV9 | TRBD1 | NA | TRBJ2-7
TGTGCCAGCAGGGCAGGGGGCCAGGGCTATGGCTACACCTTC | CASRAGGQGYGYTF | TRBV6-5 | TRBD1 | NA | TRBJ1-2
TGTGCCAGCAGAGTCAGGCAGGGGTCCAATTCACCCCTCCACTTT | CASRVRQGSNSPLHF | TRBV2 | NA | NA | TRBJ1-6
TGTGCCAGCAGCCAAGGCGTTCCGGGTAGGCGCAATGAGCAGTTCTTC | CASSQGVPGRRNEQFF | TRBV3-1/TRBV3-2 | NA | NA | TRBJ2-1
TGTGCCAGCACCCAATATTGGGCGGGAGAGACCCAGTACTTC | CASTQYWAGETQYF | TRBV28 | NA | NA | TRBJ2-5
TGTGCCAGCAGCCTAAACACCCCGCAGACAGGGCGAGGCGATGGCTACACCTTC | CASSLNTPQTGRGDGYTF | TRBV7-2 | TRBD1 | NA | TRBJ1-2
TGTGCCAGCAGGGGCATTGGGACAGGGAAGGATCAGCCCCAGCATTTT | CASRGIGTGKDQPQHF | TRBV2 | TRBD1 | NA | TRBJ1-5
TGTGCCAGCAGTCACCCCCGCACGGTTGAGCGCGAGCAGTACTTC | CASSHPRTVEREQYF | TRBV28 | NA | NA | TRBJ2-7
TGTGCCAGCAGCTCAATAGATACGCAGTATTTT | CASSSIDTQYF | TRBV7-9 | NA | NA | TRBJ2-3
TGTGCCAGCAGCGTAGCATACATCGGGGCTGAAGCTTTCTTT | CASSVAYIGAEAFF | TRBV9 | NA | NA | TRBJ1-1
TGTGCCAGCAGCCAGGGGAACTATGGCTACACCTTC | CASSQGNYGYTF | TRBV28 | NA | NA | TRBJ1-2
TGTGCCATCAGTGGGTGGAGCGACACCGGGGAGCTGTTTTTT | CAISGWSDTGELFF | TRBV10-3 | NA | NA | TRBJ2-2
TGTGCCAGCAGCCCCGGACTAGCGGGAGGGTTAGGAACCTACGAGCAGTACTTC | CASSPGLAGGLGTYEQYF | TRBV11-2 | TRBD2 | NA | TRBJ2-7
TGCGCCAGCAGCTTACAGGGGCCCTACTCTGGGGCCAACGTCCTGACTTTC | CASSLQGPYSGANVLTF | TRBV5-1 | TRBD1 | NA | TRBJ2-6
TGCGCCAGCAGCTTGCCCGGCGGGGGTACAAACTATGGCTACACCTTC | CASSLPGGGTNYGYTF | TRBV5-1 | NA | NA | TRBJ1-2
TGTGCCAGCAGCCTCGGGGACTCCCAGTATTTT | CASSLGDSQYF | TRBV3-1/TRBV3-2 | NA | once | TRBJ2-3
TGCAGCGTTGAAGATCGTTTTCTCGGGAGAGGGTACACTGAAGCTTTCTTT | CSVEDRFLGRGYTEAFF | TRBV29-1 | NA | NA | TRBJ1-1
TGCGCCAGCAGTGAGTCACAGGGGGCTTGGAATGAGCAGTTCTTC | CASSESQGAWNEQFF | TRBV10-1 | TRBD1 | NA | TRBJ2-1
TGTGCCAGCAAAGGCGGACAGGGGAACACTGAAGCTTTCTTT | CASKGGQGNTEAFF | TRBV28 | TRBD1 | NA | TRBJ1-1
TGTGCCAGCAGCCCACGAACAGATGGAGAGACCCAGTACTTC | CASSPRTDGETQYF | TRBV5-8 | NA | NA | TRBJ2-5
TGTGCCAGCAGCTTGGCCGCGGGGACTAGCGGGAGAGGCAATGAGCAGTTCTTC | CASSLAAGTSGRGNEQFF | TRBV5-6 | TRBD2 | NA | TRBJ2-1
TGTGCCAGCAGCCAAGTGGTCGGGGGGCGCGGGAATGAGACCCAGTACTTC | CASSQVVGGRGNETQYF | TRBV3-1/TRBV3-2 | NA | NA | TRBJ2-5
TGTGCCAGCGGGCGCCAGGGGACCGAGGCCCTCCACTTT | CASGRQGTEALHF | TRBV21-1 | NA | NA | TRBJ1-6
TGTGCCAGCTCAACCCGGGACAGCCTCTACGAGCAGTACTTC | CASSTRDSLYEQYF | TRBV18 | TRBD1 | NA | TRBJ2-7
TGTGCCAGTAGTAGATGGGACTATATCTCCGGGGAGCTGTTTTTT | CASSRWDYISGELFF | TRBV19 | TRBD2 | NA | TRBJ2-2
TGTGCCAGCAGCGTCTGGGACACCTCTAACTATGGCTACACCTTC | CASSVWDTSNYGYTF | TRBV7-2 | NA | NA | TRBJ1-2
TGTGCCAGCAGCTACCTAGCGGGAGTTGTAGATACGCAGTATTTT | CASSYLAGVVDTQYF | TRBV6-5 | TRBD2 | NA | TRBJ2-3
TGTGCCAGCGGAGCTAGCGGGAGCGTCTACAATGAGCAGTTCTTC | CASGASGSVYNEQFF | TRBV27 | TRBD2 | NA | TRBJ2-1
TGTGCCTGGAGTGTCGGGGCTAGCGGGACCCGGCAGTTCTTC | CAWSVGASGTRQFF | TRBV30 | TRBD2 | NA | TRBJ2-1
TGTGCCAGCTCCCCCCTCGACAGGGGTGGTGAGCAGTTCTTC | CASSPLDRGGEQFF | TRBV5-6 | TRBD1 | NA | TRBJ2-1
TGCGCCAGCAGTGAGTCGGGGAGGCTCAACACTGAAGCTTTCTTT | CASSESGRLNTEAFF | TRBV10-1 | NA | NA | TRBJ1-1